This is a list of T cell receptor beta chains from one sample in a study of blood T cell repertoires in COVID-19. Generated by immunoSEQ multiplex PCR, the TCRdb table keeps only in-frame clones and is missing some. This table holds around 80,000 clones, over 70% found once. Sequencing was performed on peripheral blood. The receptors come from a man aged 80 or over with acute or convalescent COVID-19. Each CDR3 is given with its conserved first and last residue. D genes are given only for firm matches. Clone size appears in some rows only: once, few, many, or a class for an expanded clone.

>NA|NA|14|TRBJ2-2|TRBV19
TGTGCCAGTACCCGAGGCGGGGCCGCCGGGGAGCTGTTTTTT
CASTRGGAAGELFF
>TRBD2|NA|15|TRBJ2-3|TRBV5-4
TGTGCCAGCAGCTCGGAACGGGGGGTAGCAGATACGCAGTATTTT
CASSSERGVADTQYF
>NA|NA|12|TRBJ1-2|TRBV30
TGTGCCTGGGCATCACAGGGTAGTGGCTACACCTTC
CAWASQGSGYTF
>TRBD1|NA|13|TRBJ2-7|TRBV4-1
TGCGCCAGCAGCCAACAGGACAGGGACGAGCAGTACTTC
CASSQQDRDEQYF
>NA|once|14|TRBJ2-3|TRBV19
TGTGCCAGTAGTATGCGGCCCAGTACAGATACGCAGTATTTT
CASSMRPSTDTQYF
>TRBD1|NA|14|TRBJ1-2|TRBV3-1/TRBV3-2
TGTGCCAGCAGCTCGCGGACAGGCCTGAGGGGCTACACCTTC
CASSSRTGLRGYTF
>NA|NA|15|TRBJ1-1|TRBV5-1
TGCGCCAGCAGCTTGTGGGGGGGCGGAAACACTGAAGCTTTCTTT
CASSLWGGGNTEAFF
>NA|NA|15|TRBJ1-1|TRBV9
TGTGCCAGCAGCGTAGGTTACAGGGAGGGGACTGAAGCTTTCTTT
CASSVGYREGTEAFF
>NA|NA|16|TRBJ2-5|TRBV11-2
TGTGCCAGCAGCTTAGATCCCCGCCAGGGGTTAGAGACCCAGTACTTC
CASSLDPRQGLETQYF
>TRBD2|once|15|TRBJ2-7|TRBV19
TGTGCCAGTAGTCGCCGCGGGGGATACTCCTACGAGCAGTACTTC
CASSRRGGYSYEQYF
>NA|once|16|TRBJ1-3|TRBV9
TGTGCCAGCAGCGTAGCTCGAGGAGGCTCTGGAAACACCATATATTTT
CASSVARGGSGNTIYF
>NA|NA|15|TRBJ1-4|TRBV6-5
TGTGCCAGCAGTTCCTCCGGGACAATTAATGAAAAACTGTTTTTT
CASSSSGTINEKLFF
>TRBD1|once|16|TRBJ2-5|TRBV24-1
TGTGCCACCAGTGATCCCACCGGGACAGGGGAAGAGACCCAGTACTTC
CATSDPTGTGEETQYF
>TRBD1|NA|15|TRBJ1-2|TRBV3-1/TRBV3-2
TGTGCCAGCAGCCAAATGACAGGGGCCTTGAATGGCTACACCTTC
CASSQMTGALNGYTF
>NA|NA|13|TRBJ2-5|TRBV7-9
TGTGCCAGCAGCTTAGGACTTCAAGAGACCCAGTACTTC
CASSLGLQETQYF
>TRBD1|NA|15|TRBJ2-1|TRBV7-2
TGTGCCAGCAGCCTGGGACAGCTAGGAGACAATGAGCAGTTCTTC
CASSLGQLGDNEQFF
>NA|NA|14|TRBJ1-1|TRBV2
TGTGCCAGCAGTGCCAATGACAGGTCTGGTTTAGCTTTCTTT
CASSANDRSGLAFF
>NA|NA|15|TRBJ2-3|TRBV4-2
TGTGCCAGCAGCCAAGCCCCGGGGGGCACAGATACGCAGTATTTT
CASSQAPGGTDTQYF
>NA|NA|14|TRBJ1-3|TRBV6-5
TGTGCCAGCAGTTACTCGCGCTCTGGAAACACCATATATTTT
CASSYSRSGNTIYF
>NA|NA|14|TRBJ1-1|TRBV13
TGTGCCAGCAGCTTACGAGGGCGCGACACTGAAGCTTTCTTT
CASSLRGRDTEAFF
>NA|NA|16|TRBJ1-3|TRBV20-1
TGCAGTGCTAGTGGCAGGGAAGGACCGTGGGGAAACACCATATATTTT
CSASGREGPWGNTIYF
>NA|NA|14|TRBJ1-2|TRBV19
TGTGCCAGTAGTATCGGAGGGGCCCCCTATGGCTACACCTTC
CASSIGGAPYGYTF
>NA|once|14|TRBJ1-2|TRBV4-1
TGCGCCAGCAGCCAAGGAGGCGGACACCGAGGCTACACCTTC
CASSQGGGHRGYTF
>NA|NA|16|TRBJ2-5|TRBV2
TGTGCCAGCAGTGCGAAGAGGAGCGGGTTGGCAGAGACCCAGTACTTC
CASSAKRSGLAETQYF
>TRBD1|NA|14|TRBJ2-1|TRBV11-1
TGTGCCAGCAGCTCGACGACAGGGTTCAATGAGCAGTTCTTC
CASSSTTGFNEQFF
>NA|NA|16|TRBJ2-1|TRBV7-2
TGTGCCAGCAGCTTAGTGGCAGGGAACTCCTACAATGAGCAGTTCTTC
CASSLVAGNSYNEQFF
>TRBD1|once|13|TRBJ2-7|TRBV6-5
TGTGCCAGCAGTTACTCATTACAGGGGGAGCAGTACTTC
CASSYSLQGEQYF
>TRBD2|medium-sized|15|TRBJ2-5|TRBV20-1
TGCAGTGCTAGTTCGCTAGCGGGGGGGCAAGAGACCCAGTACTTC
CSASSLAGGQETQYF
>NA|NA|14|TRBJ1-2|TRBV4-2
TGTGCCAGCAGCCCTCGGGACACTAACTATGGCTACACCTTC
CASSPRDTNYGYTF
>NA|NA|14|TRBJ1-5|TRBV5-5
TGTGCCAGCAGTCTCGGGTTCAGCAATCAGCCCCAGCATTTT
CASSLGFSNQPQHF
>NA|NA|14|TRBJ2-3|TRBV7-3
TGTGCCAGCAGCCTAGGACTTAACACAGATACGCAGTATTTT
CASSLGLNTDTQYF
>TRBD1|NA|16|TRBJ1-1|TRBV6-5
TGTGCCAGCAGTTACACAGGGGGCGGATTGAACACTGAAGCTTTCTTT
CASSYTGGGLNTEAFF
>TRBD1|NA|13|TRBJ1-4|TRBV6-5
TGTGCCAGCAAATACAGGGGGCGTGAAAAACTGTTTTTT
CASKYRGREKLFF
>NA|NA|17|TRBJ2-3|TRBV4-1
TGCGCCAGCAGCCAGCAAGCTGTAGTTGTAGGCACAGATACGCAGTATTTT
CASSQQAVVVGTDTQYF
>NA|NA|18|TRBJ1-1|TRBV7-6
TGTGCCAGCAGCTTAGGGGCTTTGCGGGGTGGGTTAAACACTGAAGCTTTCTTT
CASSLGALRGGLNTEAFF
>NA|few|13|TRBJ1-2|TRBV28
TGTGCCAGCAGTTTACGGAGACCCTATGGCTACACCTTC
CASSLRRPYGYTF
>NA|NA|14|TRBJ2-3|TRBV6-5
TGTGCCATACGATTCGTCCTAGGTTGGGATACGCAGTATTTT
CAIRFVLGWDTQYF
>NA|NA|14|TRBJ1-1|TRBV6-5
TGTGCCAGCAGTTACTCGAACGGGAACACTGAAGCTTTCTTT
CASSYSNGNTEAFF
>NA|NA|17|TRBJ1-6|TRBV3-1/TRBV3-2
TGTGCCAGCAGCCGGACCCCAAACGGCTGGGAGAATTCACCCCTCCACTTT
CASSRTPNGWENSPLHF
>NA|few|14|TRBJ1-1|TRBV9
TGTGCCAGCAGCCCCCAGGTGTCTAACACTGAAGCTTTCTTT
CASSPQVSNTEAFF
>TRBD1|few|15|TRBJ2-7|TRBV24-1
TGTGCCACCAGTGATTCCCGGGACAGGGTGTACGAGCAGTACTTC
CATSDSRDRVYEQYF
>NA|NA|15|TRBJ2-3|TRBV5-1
TGCGCCAGCAGCCCGTACAGGGTCGGCACAGATACGCAGTATTTT
CASSPYRVGTDTQYF
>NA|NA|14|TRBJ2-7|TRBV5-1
TGCGCCAGCAGCTGGGCGGGACAGCGAAACGAGCAGTACTTC
CASSWAGQRNEQYF
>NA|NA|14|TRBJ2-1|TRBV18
TGTGCCAGCTCTCCTCCTGTAGGGGGCAATGAGCAGTTCTTC
CASSPPVGGNEQFF
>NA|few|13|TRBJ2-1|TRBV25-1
TGTGCCAGCAGGGCGGGGACCTACAATGAGCAGTTCTTC
CASRAGTYNEQFF
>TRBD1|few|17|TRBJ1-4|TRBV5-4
TGTGCCAGCAGCTCGGGACAGGGCATCAGGGATAATGAAAAACTGTTTTTT
CASSSGQGIRDNEKLFF